The clone carrying this T cell receptor (beta chain) was observed at least ten times. Antigen unknown. The CDR3 contains 16 residues. From germline, CDR1 is SGHAT and CDR2 FQNNGV. The V segment lost 4 bases and the J segment 1 base; nucleotides outside the gene matches: 4. TCRdb re-derived calls from the 5' RACE reads in MiXCR, one entry per CDR3 protein. The sample consists of some 250,000 distinct CDR3 sequences, roughly 25% of them appearing once. The data were obtained in a study of CD8 T cells in ankylosing spondylitis. General study points: Those disease-linked clones were CD8+; they were also relatively rare in peripheral blood.

Sequencing was done on a sample of blood, either unsorted or a sorted T cell fraction (not recorded which). This clonotype originated in a male donor with ankylosing spondylitis or in good health (not recorded which). The rearrangement uses TRBV11-2 and TRBJ2-2; 9 nucleotides line up with TRBD1. The CDR3 DNA sequence: TGTGCCAGCAGCTACAGGGGGCGCGGGAACACCGGGGAGCTGTTTTTT. This codes for CASSYRGRGNTGELFF.